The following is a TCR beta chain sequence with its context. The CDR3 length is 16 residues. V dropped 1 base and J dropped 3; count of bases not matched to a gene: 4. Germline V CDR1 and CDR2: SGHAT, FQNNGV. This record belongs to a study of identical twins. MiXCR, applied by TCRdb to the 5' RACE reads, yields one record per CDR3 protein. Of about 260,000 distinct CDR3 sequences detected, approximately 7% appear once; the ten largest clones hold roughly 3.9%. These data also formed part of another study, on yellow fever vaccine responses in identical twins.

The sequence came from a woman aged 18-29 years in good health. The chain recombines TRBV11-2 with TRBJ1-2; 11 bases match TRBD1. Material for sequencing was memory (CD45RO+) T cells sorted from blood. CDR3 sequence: CASSLVAGQGDYGYTF. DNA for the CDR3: TGTGCCAGCAGCTTAGTTGCGGGACAGGGGGACTATGGCTACACCTTC. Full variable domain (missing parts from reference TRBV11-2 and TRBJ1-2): EAGVAQSPRYKIIEKRQSVAFWCNPISGHATLYWYQQILGQGPKLLIQFQNNGVVDDSQLPKDRFSAERLKGVDSTLKIQPAKLEDSAVYLCASSLVAGQGDYGYTFGSGTRLTVV.